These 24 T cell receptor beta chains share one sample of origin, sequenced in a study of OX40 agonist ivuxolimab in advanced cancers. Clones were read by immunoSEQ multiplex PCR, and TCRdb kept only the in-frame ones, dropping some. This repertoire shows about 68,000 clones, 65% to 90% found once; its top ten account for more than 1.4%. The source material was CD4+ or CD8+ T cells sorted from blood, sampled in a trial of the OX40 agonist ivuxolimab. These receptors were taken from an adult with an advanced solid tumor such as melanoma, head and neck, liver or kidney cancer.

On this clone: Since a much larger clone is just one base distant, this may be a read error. CDR3 protein: CASRQGDGSRLSSYNEQFF. CDR3 DNA: TGCGCCAGCAGACAGGGGGACGGCAGCCGGTTGAGCTCCTACAATGAGCAGTTCTTC. This chain uses TRBV4-1 with TRBJ2-1, with 8 bases aligning to TRBD1. Germline loops: CDR1 MGHRA, CDR2 YSYEKL. With V trimmed by 6 bases and J by 0 bases, 16 bases remained unmatched. This CDR3 contains 19 residues.

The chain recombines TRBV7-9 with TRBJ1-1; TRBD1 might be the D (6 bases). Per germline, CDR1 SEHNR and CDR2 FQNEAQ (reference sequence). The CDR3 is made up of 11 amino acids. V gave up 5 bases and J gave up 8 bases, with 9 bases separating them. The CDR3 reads CASSRDKEAFF. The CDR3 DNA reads TGTGCCAGCAGCCGGGACAAAGAAGCTTTCTTT.

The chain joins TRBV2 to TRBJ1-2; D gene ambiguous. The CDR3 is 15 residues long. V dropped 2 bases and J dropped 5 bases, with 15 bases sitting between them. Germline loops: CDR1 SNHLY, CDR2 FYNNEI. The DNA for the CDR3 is TGTGCCAGCAGTGAAACTACGAGCTTTACGTATGGCTACACCTTC. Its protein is CASSETTSFTYGYTF.

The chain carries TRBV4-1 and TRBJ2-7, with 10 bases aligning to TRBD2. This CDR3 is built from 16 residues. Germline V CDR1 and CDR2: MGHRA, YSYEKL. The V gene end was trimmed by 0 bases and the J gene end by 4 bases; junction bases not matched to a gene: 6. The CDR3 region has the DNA TGCGCCAGCAGCCAAGAGCAGGGGGGACTAGCGTACGAGCAGTACTTC. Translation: CASSQEQGGLAYEQYF.

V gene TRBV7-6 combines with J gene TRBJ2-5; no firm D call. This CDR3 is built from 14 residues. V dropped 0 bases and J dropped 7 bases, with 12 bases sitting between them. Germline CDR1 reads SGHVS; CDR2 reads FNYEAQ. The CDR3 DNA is TGTGCCAGCAGCTTAGCGGGCTCCCCGGGGACCCAGTACTTC. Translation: CASSLAGSPGTQYF.

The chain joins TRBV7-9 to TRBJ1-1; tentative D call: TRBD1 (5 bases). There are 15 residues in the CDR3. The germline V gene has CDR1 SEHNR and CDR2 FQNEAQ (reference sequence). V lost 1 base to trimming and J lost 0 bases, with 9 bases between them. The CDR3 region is CASSLVGGVNTEAFF. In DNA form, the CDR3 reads TGTGCCAGCAGCTTAGTTGGGGGGGTGAACACTGAAGCTTTCTTT.

The CDR3 spells CASSVDPAAGVRYEQYF. In DNA, the CDR3 is TGTGCCAGCAGCGTAGATCCCGCGGCAGGGGTTCGCTACGAGCAGTACTTC. The rearrangement uses TRBV9 and TRBJ2-7; D is perhaps TRBD1 (6 bases). The V gene lost 0 bases and the J gene lost 3 bases, with 19 bases spanning the gap. Germline loops: CDR1 SGDLS, CDR2 YYNGEE. CDR3 length: 17 amino acids.

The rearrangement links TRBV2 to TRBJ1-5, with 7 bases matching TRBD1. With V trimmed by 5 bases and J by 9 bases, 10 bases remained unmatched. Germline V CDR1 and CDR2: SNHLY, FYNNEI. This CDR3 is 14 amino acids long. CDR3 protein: CASSLGGSRGPQHF. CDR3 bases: TGTGCCAGCAGTTTAGGGGGCAGCCGGGGGCCCCAGCATTTT.

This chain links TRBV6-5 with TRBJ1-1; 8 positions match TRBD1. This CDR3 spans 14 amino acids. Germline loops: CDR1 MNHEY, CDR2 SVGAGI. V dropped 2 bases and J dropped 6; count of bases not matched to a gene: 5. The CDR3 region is CASSYGDRRAEAFF. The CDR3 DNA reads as TGTGCCAGCAGTTACGGGGACAGGAGGGCTGAAGCTTTCTTT.

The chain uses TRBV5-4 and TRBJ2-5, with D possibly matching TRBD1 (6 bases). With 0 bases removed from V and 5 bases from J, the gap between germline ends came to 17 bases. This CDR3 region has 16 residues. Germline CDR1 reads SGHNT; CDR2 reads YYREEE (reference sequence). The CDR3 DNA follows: TGTGCCAGCAGCTTGGGGGCCGGGACACCCGAGGAGACCCAGTACTTC. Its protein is CASSLGAGTPEETQYF.

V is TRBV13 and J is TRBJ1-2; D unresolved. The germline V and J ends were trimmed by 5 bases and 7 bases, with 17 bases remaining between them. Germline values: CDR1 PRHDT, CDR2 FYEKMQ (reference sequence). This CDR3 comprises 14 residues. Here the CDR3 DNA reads TGTGCCAGCAGCCGGACCCTCACGGCCAGTGGCTACACCTTC. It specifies CASSRTLTASGYTF.

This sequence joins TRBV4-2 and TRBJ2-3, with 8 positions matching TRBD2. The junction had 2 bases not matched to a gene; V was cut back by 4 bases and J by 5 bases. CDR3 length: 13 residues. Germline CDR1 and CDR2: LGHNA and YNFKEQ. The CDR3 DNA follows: TGTGCCAGCAGCCGAGGGACTAGAGATACGCAGTATTTT. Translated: CASSRGTRDTQYF.

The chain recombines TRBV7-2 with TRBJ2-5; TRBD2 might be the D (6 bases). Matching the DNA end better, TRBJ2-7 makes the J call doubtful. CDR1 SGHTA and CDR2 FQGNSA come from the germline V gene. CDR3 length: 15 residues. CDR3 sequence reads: CASSLAGGVGHEQYF. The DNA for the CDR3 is TGTGCCAGCAGCTTAGCTGGCGGGGTCGGCCACGAGCAGTACTTC.

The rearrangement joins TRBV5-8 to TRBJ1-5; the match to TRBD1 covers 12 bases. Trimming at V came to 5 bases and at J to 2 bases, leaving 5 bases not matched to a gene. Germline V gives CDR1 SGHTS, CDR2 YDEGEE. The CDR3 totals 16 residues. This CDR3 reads CASSQGTGGGNQPQHF. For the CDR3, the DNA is TGTGCCAGCAGTCAGGGGACAGGGGGCGGCAATCAGCCCCAGCATTTT.

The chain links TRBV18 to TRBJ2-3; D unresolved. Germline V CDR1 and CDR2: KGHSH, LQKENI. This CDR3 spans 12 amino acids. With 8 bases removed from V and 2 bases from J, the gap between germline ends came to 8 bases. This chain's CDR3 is CASMGNTDTQYF. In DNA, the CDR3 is TGTGCCAGCATGGGCAACACAGATACGCAGTATTTT. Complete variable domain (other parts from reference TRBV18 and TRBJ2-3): NAGVMQNPRHLVRRRGQEARLRCSPMKGHSHVYWYRQLPEEGLKFMVYLQKENIIDESGMPKERFSAEFPKEGPSILRIQQVVRGDSAAYFCASMGNTDTQYFGPGTRLTVL.

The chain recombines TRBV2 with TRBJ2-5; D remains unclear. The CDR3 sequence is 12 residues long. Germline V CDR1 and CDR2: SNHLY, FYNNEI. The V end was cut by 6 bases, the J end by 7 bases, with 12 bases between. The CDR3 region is CASSPSFSTQYF. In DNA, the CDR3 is TGTGCCAGCAGCCCATCATTTTCGACCCAGTACTTC.

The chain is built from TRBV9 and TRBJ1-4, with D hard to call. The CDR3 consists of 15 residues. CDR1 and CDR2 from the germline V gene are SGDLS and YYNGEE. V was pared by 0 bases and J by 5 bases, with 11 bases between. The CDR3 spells CASSVDRGVNEKLFF. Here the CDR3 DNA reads TGTGCCAGCAGCGTAGATCGTGGGGTAAATGAAAAACTGTTTTTT.

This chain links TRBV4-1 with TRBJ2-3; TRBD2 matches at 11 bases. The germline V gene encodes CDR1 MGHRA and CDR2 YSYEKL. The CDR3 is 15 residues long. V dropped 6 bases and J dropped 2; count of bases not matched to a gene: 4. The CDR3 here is CASSLAGGNTDTQYF. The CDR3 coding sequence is TGCGCCAGCAGTCTAGCGGGGGGAAACACAGATACGCAGTATTTT.

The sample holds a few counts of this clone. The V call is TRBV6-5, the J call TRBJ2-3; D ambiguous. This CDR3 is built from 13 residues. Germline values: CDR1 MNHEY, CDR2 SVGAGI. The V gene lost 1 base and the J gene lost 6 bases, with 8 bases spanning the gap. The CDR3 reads CASSYFPGDTQYF. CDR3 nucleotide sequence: TGTGCCAGCAGTTACTTCCCGGGCGATACGCAGTATTTT.

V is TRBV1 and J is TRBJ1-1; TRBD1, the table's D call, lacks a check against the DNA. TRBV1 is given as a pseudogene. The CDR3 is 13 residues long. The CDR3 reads CTSSQQMNTEAFF. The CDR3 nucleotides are TGCACCAGCAGCCAACAGATGAACACTGAAGCTTTCTTT.

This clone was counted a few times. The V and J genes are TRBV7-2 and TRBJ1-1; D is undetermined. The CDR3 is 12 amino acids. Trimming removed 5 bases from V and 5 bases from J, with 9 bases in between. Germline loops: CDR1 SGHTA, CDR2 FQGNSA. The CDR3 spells CASSLIGTEAFF. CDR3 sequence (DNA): TGTGCCAGCAGCCTGATCGGGACTGAAGCTTTCTTT.

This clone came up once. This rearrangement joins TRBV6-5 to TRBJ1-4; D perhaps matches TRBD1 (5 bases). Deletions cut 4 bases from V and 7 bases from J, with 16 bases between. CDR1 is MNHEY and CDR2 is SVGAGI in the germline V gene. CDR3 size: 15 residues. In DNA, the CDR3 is TGTGCCAGCAGTTCCAGACCAAGGGGTAGTGAAAAACTGTTTTTT. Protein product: CASSSRPRGSEKLFF.

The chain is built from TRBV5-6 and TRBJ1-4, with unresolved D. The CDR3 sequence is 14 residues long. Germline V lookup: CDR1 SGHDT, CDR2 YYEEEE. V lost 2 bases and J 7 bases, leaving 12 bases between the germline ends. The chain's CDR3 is CASSFFMGGEKLFF. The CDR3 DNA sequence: TGTGCCAGCAGCTTTTTTATGGGCGGTGAAAAACTGTTTTTT. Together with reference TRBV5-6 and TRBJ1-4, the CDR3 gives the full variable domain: DAGVTQSPTHLIKTRGQQVTLRCSPKSGHDTVSWYQQALGQGPQFIFQYYEEEERQRGNFPDRFSGHQFPNYSSELNVNALLLGDSALYLCASSFFMGGEKLFFGSGTQLSVL.

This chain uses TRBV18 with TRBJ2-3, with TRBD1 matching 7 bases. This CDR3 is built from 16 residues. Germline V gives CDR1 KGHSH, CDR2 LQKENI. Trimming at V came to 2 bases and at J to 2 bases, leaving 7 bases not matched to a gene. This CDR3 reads CASSPDRDRNTDTQYF. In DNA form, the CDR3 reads TGTGCCAGCTCACCAGACCGGGACAGAAACACAGATACGCAGTATTTT.